These 18 T cell receptor beta chains came from one sample sequenced in a study of cytomegalovirus exposure and HLA in healthy donors. The primer mix had 60 Vbeta and 13 Jbeta primers. TCRdb keeps only in-frame clones here, not all; method: immunoSEQ multiplex PCR. The sample lists over 95,000 clones, over 65% occurring once. The sequenced material came from PBMCs. Receptors were obtained from a woman aged 30 to 39 in good health and CMV-seropositive.

Concerning this clone: The limits of the CDR3 on the DNA are not certain, so only TCRdb's listed CDR3 is given. J is TRBJ2-7 and V is TRBV4-1; TRBD2 was called by the table and not checked on the DNA. The germline V gene encodes CDR1 MGHRA and CDR2 YSYEKL. The CDR3 adds up to 17 amino acids, both ends counted. The CDR3 loop is CASSQLNWASGSYEQHF.

This sequence joins TRBV2 and TRBJ1-5, with 11 bases fitting TRBD1. The CDR3 spans 15 residues. The germline V gene encodes CDR1 SNHLY and CDR2 FYNNEI. V was clipped by 10 bases and J by 1 base; unmatched bases: 6. CDR3 residues: CATAGTGGSNQPQHF. Written as DNA, the CDR3 is TGTGCCACAGCCGGGACAGGGGGGAGCAATCAGCCCCAGCATTTT.

The chain combines TRBV5-6 with TRBJ1-2; TRBD1 matches at 7 bases. The germline V gene encodes CDR1 SGHDT and CDR2 YYEEEE. J lost 2 bases, V lost 1 base, and 2 bases had no gene match. This CDR3 contains 14 residues. CDR3 sequence (DNA): TGTGCCAGCAGCTTGCAGGGGGAGAACTATGGCTACACCTTC. Protein sequence: CASSLQGENYGYTF.

This clone was detected only once. This rearrangement joins TRBV6-1 to TRBJ2-1, with 8 bases lining up with TRBD2. This CDR3 spans 13 amino acids. Losses at the gene ends were 4 bases for V and 7 bases for J; bases not matched to a gene: 3. Germline CDR1 MNHNS, CDR2 SASEGT. The CDR3 reads CASSAGGENEQFF. In DNA, the CDR3 is TGTGCCAGCAGTGCGGGGGGGGAAAATGAGCAGTTCTTC.

Notes on this clone: An end of the junction differs from the germline gene, which may be a read error. V is TRBV15 and J is TRBJ1-2, with 7 bases fitting TRBD1. Per germline, CDR1 LNHNV and CDR2 YYDKDF (reference sequence). The CDR3 is made up of 15 amino acids. For the CDR3, the DNA is TGTGCCACAAGCAATAAGGGCAGGGGGAACTATGGCTACACCTTC. It codes for CATSNKGRGNYGYTF.

The chain has TRBV5-1 and TRBJ2-3; 8 nucleotides line up with TRBD2. Unmatched junction bases numbered 4, after V lost 3 bases and J lost 4 bases. The CDR3 covers 14 residues. In germline, CDR1 is SGHRS, CDR2 YFSETQ. The CDR3, as DNA: TGCGCCAGCAGCTCGCCCGGGGGGGCAGATACGCAGTATTTT. Its translation is CASSSPGGADTQYF.

The gene calls are TRBV25-1 and TRBJ1-2; D not certain. CDR3 size: 11 residues. Germline V gene sequence: CDR1 MGHDK, CDR2 SYGVNS. Trimming shortened V by 8 bases and J by 2 bases, and 6 bases separated the two germline ends. For the CDR3, the DNA is TGTGCCAGCGAGGAAAACTATGGCTACACCTTC. Its protein product is CASEENYGYTF.

This clone has just one count. The same CDR3 arises from other DNA sequences in this sample as well. This CDR3 is CASSGQGDTQYF. The CDR3, as DNA: TGTGCCAGCAGTGGTCAGGGAGATACGCAGTATTTT. The rearrangement joins TRBV6-4 to TRBJ2-3, with D maybe TRBD1 (5 bases). The CDR3 contains 12 residues. The V and J ends lost 4 bases and 5 bases respectively, with 7 bases between them. Germline V gives CDR1 MRHNA, CDR2 SNTAGT.

The V and J genes are TRBV9 and TRBJ1-6; the D gene is possibly TRBD1 (6 bases). V dropped 4 bases and J dropped 6 bases, with 20 bases sitting between them. CDR1 is SGDLS and CDR2 is YYNGEE in the germline V gene. CDR3 size: 17 residues. The CDR3, as DNA: TGTGCCAGCAGCCTCAGGGGCTCCCCGGGCTCTAATTCACCCCTCCACTTT. Amino acid sequence: CASSLRGSPGSNSPLHF.

This clone occurred a few times. The chain couples TRBV7-9 to TRBJ2-7, with 11 bases matching TRBD1. CDR3 size: 15 residues. CDR1 and CDR2 from the germline V gene are SEHNR and FQNEAQ (reference sequence). Germline trimming cut 5 bases from V and 5 bases from J; bases unmatched to any gene: 8. The CDR3 bases are TGTGCCAGCAGCCTCGGGGACAGGGGGTTCGACGAGCAGTACTTC. Translating it yields CASSLGDRGFDEQYF.

This sequence joins TRBV29-1 and TRBJ1-2; possibly TRBD1 for D (6 bases). Germline V gives CDR1 SQVTM, CDR2 ANQGSEA. V lost 7 bases and J lost 7, with 31 bases in between. The CDR3 contains 17 residues. The CDR3 nucleotides are TGCAGCGCTTTGTTAAGCGACCGGAGATCGGGGGGCTTTGGCTACACCTTC. Its translation: CSALLSDRRSGGFGYTF. The variable domain in full, with the rest retrieved from reference TRBV29-1 and TRBJ1-2, is SAVISQKPSRDICQRGTSLTIQCQVDSQVTMMFWYRQQPGQSLTLIATANQGSEATYESGFVIDKFPISRPNLTFSTLTVSNMSPEDSSIYLCSALLSDRRSGGFGYTFGSGTRLTVV.

This clone was counted a few times. The V gene is TRBV6-1, the J gene TRBJ1-2; D not certain. Germline V CDR1 and CDR2: MNHNS, SASEGT. This CDR3 contains 13 residues. V dropped 4 bases and J dropped 5 bases, with 11 bases sitting between them. In DNA, the CDR3 is TGTGCCAGCAGTGTAGAGGTCATGTATGGCTACACCTTC. It specifies CASSVEVMYGYTF.

This clone was counted between two and nine times. The rearrangement uses TRBV4-1 and TRBJ1-4; no definite D call. The length of the CDR3 is 13 residues. Trimming took off 1 base at V and 8 bases at J, with 8 bases between the two ends. Germline V gene lookup returns CDR1 MGHRA and CDR2 YSYEKL. For the CDR3, the DNA is TGCGCCAGCAGCCAAGGAACGGGAGAAAAACTGTTTTTT. This translates into CASSQGTGEKLFF.

CDR3 DNA sequence: TGTGCCAGCAGCCCCCAAAGCGCGGGGGGCGCCGAGACCCAGTACTTC. This translates into CASSPQSAGGAETQYF. This rearrangement joins TRBV11-1 to TRBJ2-5, with 8 positions matching TRBD2. Germline-derived CDR1 and CDR2 are SGHAT and FQDESV (reference sequence). V lost 5 bases to trimming and J lost 5 bases; unmatched junction nucleotides: 13. The CDR3 runs 16 residues.

This clone has just one count. V usage is TRBV10-3 and J usage is TRBJ1-2; 7 bases match TRBD1. V lost 6 bases and J lost 4; bases outside the gene matches: 5. Germline V gene lookup returns CDR1 ENHRY and CDR2 SYGVKD. The CDR3 is 13 residues long. In DNA form, the CDR3 reads TGTGCCATCAGCGACGACAGGGTCTATGGCTACACCTTC. Protein sequence: CAISDDRVYGYTF.

This rearrangement joins TRBV14 to TRBJ2-1; D possibly corresponds to TRBD2 (5 bases). CDR1 is SGHDN and CDR2 is FVKESK in the germline V gene. V was shortened by 6 bases and J by 0 bases, with 9 bases between the two germline ends. This CDR3 has 14 residues. The CDR3, as DNA: TGTGCCAGCAGGGTTAGCGCCTCCTACAATGAGCAGTTCTTC. Its translation is CASRVSASYNEQFF.

The chain joins TRBV7-9 to TRBJ1-1; no reliable D call. This CDR3 region has 14 residues. CDR1 is SEHNR and CDR2 is FQNEAQ in the germline V gene (reference sequence). Trimming shortened V by 2 bases and J by 0 bases, and 7 bases separated the two germline ends. DNA for the CDR3: TGTGCCAGCAGCTTAATGGAGTTGAACACTGAAGCTTTCTTT. Translation: CASSLMELNTEAFF.

This clone was recorded only once. This sequence joins TRBV23-1 and TRBJ1-3; 7 bases are a match to TRBD1. TRBV23-1 carries the ORF label, with uncertain function. Trimming removed 4 bases from V and 3 bases from J; junction bases left unmatched: 9. The length of the CDR3 is 16 residues. In DNA, the CDR3 is TGCGCCAGCAGTCCACGAGGACAGGAAATTGGAAACACCATATATTTT. This encodes CASSPRGQEIGNTIYF.